This T cell receptor (beta chain) was obtained from a study of Ad26.COV2.S vaccination and SARS-CoV-2 variants. Study-level information: Intramuscular Ad26.COV2.S at 5x10^10 or 1x10^11 viral particles.

Stated treatment: about 20 received Ad26.COV2.S at low or high dose, single or two shots; 5 received placebo; per-sample allocation not given. Vaccine and placebo recipients were sampled on day 63 after the first injection. This CDR3 has 15 amino acids. Looked up from germline, CDR1 is LNHDA and CDR2 is SQIVND (reference sequence). J gave up 1 base and V 2 bases, and 2 bases lay outside the gene matches. Measured with immunoSEQ multiplex PCR; TCRdb has only the in-frame clones, and not every one. The sample contains hundreds of thousands of clones, 83% of which appear only once. The gene calls are TRBV19 and TRBJ2-7, with 10 bases aligning to TRBD2. The sequence was obtained from a person between 18 and 65 years old who received the Ad26.COV2.S COVID-19 vaccine or a placebo. The starting material was peripheral blood, obtained in a trial of Ad26.COV2.S vaccine versus placebo. The CDR3 DNA sequence: TGTGCCAGTAGTATAAGCGGGGGGGCTTCCTACGAGCAGTACTTC. Translating it yields CASSISGGASYEQYF.